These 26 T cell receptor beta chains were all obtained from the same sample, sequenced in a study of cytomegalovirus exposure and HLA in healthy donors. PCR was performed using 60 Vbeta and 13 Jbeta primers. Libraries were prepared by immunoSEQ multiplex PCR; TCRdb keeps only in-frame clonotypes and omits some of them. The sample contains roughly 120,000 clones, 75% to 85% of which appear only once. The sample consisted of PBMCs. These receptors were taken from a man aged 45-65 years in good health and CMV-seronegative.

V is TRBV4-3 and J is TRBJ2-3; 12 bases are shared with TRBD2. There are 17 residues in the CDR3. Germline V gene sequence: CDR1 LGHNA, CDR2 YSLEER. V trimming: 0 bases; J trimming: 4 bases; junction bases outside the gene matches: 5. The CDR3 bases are TGCGCCAGCAGCCAAGACGCTAGCGGGGGGGCGGCAGATACGCAGTATTTT. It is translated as CASSQDASGGAADTQYF.

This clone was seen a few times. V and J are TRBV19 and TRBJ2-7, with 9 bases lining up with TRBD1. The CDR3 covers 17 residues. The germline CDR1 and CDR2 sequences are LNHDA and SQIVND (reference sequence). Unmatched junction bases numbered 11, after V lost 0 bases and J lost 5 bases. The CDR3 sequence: CASSIDQSGDRVHEQYV. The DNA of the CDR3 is TGTGCCAGTAGTATAGATCAAAGTGGGGACAGGGTCCACGAGCAGTACGTC.

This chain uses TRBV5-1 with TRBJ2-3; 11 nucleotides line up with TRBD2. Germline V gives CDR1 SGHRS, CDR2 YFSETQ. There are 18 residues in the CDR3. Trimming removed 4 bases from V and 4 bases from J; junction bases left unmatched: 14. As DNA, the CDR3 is TGCGCCAGCAGCGGCCGAGTAGCGGGGGGGCATCTCCCAGATACGCAGTATTTT. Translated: CASSGRVAGGHLPDTQYF.

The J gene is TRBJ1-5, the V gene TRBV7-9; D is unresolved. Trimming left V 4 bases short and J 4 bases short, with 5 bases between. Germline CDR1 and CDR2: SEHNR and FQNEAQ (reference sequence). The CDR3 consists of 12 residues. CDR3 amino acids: CASSSVNQPQHF. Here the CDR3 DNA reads TGTGCCAGCAGCTCTGTGAATCAGCCCCAGCATTTT.

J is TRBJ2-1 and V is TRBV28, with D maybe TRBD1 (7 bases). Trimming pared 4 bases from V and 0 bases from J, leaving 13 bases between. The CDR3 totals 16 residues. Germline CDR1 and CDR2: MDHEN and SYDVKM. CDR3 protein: CASSYPGGSSYNEQFF. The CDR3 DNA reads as TGTGCCAGCAGTTACCCAGGGGGGAGCTCCTACAATGAGCAGTTCTTC. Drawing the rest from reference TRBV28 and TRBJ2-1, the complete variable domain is DVKVTQSSRYLVKRTGEKVFLECVQDMDHENMFWYRQDPGLGLRLIYFSYDVKMKEKGDIPEGYSVSREKKERFSLILESASTNQTSMYLCASSYPGGSSYNEQFFGPGTRLTVL.

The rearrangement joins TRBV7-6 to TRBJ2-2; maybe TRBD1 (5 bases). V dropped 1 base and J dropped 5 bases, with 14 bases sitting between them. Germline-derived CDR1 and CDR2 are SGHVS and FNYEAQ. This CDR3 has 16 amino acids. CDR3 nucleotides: TGTGCCAGCAGCTTAGAAGGTCAGGGTGGGACCGGGGAGCTGTTTTTT. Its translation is CASSLEGQGGTGELFF.

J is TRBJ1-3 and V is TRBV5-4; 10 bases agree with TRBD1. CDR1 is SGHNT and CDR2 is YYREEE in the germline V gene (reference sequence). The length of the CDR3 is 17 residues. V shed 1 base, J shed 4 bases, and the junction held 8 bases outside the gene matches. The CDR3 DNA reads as TGTGCCAGCAGCTTGAGGACAGGGGGATTCGCAGGAAACACCATATATTTT. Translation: CASSLRTGGFAGNTIYF.

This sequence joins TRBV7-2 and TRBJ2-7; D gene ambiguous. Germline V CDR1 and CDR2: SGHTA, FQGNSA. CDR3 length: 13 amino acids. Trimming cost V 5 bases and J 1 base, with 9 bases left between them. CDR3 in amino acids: CASSRVGSYEQYF. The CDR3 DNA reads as TGTGCCAGCAGCCGGGTGGGTTCCTACGAGCAGTACTTC. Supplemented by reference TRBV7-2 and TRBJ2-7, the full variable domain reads GAGVSQSPSNKVTEKGKDVELRCDPISGHTALYWYRQSLGQGLEFLIYFQGNSAPDKSGLPSDRFSAERTGGSVSTLTIQRTQQEDSAVYLCASSRVGSYEQYFGPGTRLTVT.

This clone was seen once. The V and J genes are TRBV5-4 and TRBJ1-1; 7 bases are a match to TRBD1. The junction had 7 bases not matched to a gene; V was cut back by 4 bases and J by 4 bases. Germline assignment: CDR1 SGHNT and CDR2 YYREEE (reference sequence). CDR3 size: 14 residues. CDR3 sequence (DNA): TGTGCCAGCAGCGCGGGACAGCAAGGCACTGAAGCTTTCTTT. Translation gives CASSAGQQGTEAFF. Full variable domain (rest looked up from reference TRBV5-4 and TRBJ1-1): ETGVTQSPTHLIKTRGQQVTLRCSSQSGHNTVSWYQQALGQGPQFIFQYYREEENGRGNFPPRFSGLQFPNYSSELNVNALELDDSALYLCASSAGQQGTEAFFGQGTRLTVV.

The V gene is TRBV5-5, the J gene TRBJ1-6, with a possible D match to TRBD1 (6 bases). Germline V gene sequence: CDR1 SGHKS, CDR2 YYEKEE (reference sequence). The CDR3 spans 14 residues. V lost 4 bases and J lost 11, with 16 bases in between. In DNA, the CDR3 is TGTGCCAGCAGCGCCCGGGCCCAGGGGACACCCCTCCACTTT. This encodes CASSARAQGTPLHF.

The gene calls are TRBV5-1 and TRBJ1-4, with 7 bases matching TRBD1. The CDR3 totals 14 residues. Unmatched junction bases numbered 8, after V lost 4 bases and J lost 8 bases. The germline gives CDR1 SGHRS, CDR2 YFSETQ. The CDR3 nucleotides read TGCGCCAGCAGCCCTGGACAGGCACAGGAAAAACTGTTTTTT. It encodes CASSPGQAQEKLFF.

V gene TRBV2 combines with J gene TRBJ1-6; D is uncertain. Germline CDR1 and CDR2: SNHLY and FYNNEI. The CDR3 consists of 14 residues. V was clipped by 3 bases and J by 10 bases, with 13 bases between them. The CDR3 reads CASSDRGLGSPLHF. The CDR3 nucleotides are TGTGCCAGCAGTGATAGAGGGTTAGGGTCACCCCTCCACTTT. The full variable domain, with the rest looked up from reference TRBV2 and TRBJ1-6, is EPEVTQTPSHQVTQMGQEVILRCVPISNHLYFYWYRQILGQKVEFLVSFYNNEISEKSEIFDDQFSVERPDGSNFTLKIRSTKLEDSAMYFCASSDRGLGSPLHFGNGTRLTVT.

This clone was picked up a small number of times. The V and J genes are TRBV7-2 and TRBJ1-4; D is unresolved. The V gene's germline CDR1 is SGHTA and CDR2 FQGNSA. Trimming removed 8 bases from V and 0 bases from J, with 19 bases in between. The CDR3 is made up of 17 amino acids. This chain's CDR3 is CASGVGGSPTTNEKLFF. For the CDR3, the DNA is TGTGCCAGCGGGGTCGGAGGTAGCCCCACAACTAATGAAAAACTGTTTTTT.

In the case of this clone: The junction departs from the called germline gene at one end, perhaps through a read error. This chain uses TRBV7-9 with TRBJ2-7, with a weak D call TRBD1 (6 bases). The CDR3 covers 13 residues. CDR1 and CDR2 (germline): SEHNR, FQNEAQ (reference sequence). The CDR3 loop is CSSSSLDSYEQYF. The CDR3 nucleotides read TGTTCCAGCAGCTCACTGGACAGCTACGAGCAGTACTTC. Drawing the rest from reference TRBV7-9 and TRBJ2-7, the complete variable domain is DTGVSQNPRHKITKRGQNVTFRCDPISEHNRLYWYRQTLGQGPEFLTYFQNEAQLEKSRLLSDRFSAERPKGSFSTLEIQRTEQGDSAMYLCSSSSLDSYEQYFGPGTRLTVT.

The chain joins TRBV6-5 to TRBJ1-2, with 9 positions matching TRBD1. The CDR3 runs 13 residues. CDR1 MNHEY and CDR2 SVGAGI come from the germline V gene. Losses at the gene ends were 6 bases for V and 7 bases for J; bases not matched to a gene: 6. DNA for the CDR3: TGTGCCAGCAGGGCCGGGACAGGGCTTGGCTACACCTTC. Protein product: CASRAGTGLGYTF.

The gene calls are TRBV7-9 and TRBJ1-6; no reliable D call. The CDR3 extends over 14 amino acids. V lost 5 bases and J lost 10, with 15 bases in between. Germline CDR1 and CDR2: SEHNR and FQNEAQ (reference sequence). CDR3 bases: TGTGCCAGCAGCCATAATGGACGGGGATCACCCCTCCACTTT. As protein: CASSHNGRGSPLHF.

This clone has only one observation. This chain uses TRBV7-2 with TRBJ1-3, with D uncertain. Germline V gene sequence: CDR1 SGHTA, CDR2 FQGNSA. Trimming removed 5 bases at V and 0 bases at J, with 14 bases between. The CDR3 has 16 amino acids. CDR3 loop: CASSHDPPSSGNTIYF. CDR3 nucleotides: TGTGCCAGCAGCCACGACCCTCCTAGCTCTGGAAACACCATATATTTT.

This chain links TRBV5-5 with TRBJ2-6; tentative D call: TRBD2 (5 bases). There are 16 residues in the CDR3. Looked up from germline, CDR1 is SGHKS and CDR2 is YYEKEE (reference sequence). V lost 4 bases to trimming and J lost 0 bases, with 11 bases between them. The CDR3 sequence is CASSPGLTSGANVLTF. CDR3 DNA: TGTGCCAGCAGCCCTGGACTGACCTCTGGGGCCAACGTCCTGACTTTC. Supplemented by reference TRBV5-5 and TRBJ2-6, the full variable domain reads DAGVTQSPTHLIKTRGQQVTLRCSPISGHKSVSWYQQVLGQGPQFIFQYYEKEERGRGNFPDRFSARQFPNYSSELNVNALLLGDSALYLCASSPGLTSGANVLTFGAGSRLTVL.

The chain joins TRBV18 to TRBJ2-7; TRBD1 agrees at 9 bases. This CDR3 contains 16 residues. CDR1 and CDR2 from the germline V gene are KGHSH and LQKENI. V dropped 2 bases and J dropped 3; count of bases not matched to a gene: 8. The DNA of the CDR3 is TGTGCCAGCTCACCAGTGGATCTGGACAGGGGCTACGAGCAGTACGTC. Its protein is CASSPVDLDRGYEQYV.

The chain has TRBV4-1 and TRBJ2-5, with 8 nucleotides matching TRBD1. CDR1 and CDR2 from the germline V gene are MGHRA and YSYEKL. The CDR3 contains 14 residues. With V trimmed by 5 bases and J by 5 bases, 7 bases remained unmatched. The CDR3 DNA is TGCGCCAGCAGCAGGACAGGGTATAGGGAGACCCAGTACTTC. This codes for CASSRTGYRETQYF.

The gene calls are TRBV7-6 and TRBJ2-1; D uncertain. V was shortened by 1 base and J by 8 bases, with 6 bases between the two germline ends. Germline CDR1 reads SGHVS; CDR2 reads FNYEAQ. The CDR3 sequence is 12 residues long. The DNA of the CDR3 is TGTGCCAGCAGCTTAGATAATTATGAGCAGTTCTTC. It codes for CASSLDNYEQFF.

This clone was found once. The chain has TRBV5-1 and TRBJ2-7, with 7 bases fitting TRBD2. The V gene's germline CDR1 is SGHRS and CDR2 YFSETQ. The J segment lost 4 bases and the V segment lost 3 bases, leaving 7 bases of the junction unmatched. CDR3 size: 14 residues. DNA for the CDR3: TGCGCCAGCAGCTCGGGCGGGAGTACTTACGAGCAGTACTTC. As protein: CASSSGGSTYEQYF.

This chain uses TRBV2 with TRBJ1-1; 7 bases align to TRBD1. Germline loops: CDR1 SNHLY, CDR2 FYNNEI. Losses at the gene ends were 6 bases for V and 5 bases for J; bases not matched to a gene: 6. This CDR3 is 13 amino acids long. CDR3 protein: CASRATGETEAFF. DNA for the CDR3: TGTGCCAGCAGGGCTACAGGGGAAACTGAAGCTTTCTTT.

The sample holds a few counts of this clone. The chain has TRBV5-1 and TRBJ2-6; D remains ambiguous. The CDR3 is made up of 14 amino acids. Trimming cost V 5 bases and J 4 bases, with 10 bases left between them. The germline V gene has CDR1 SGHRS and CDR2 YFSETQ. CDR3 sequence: CASRTAAGANVLTF. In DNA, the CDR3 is TGCGCCAGCAGAACGGCGGCGGGGGCCAACGTCCTGACTTTC.

DNA of the CDR3: TGTGCCAGCAGCCAAGATGAGAGCCCCCGGAGGGAGCAGTACTTC. Translation gives CASSQDESPRREQYF. V is TRBV4-2 and J is TRBJ2-7, with D tentatively TRBD2 (5 bases). The V end lost 0 bases, the J end lost 7 bases, and 16 bases lay between the germline ends. The CDR3 loop spans 15 amino acids. CDR1 and CDR2 from the germline V gene are LGHNA and YNFKEQ.

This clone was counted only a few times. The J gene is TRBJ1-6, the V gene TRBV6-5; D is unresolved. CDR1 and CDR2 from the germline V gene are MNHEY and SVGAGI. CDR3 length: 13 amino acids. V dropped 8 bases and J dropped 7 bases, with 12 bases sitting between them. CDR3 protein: CASSRVRNSPLHF. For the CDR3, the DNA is TGTGCCAGCTCCCGGGTACGGAATTCACCCCTCCACTTT.